This is a list of T cell receptor beta chains from one sample in a study of blood T cell repertoires in COVID-19. Assay used: immunoSEQ multiplex PCR; TCRdb lists only in-frame clones, some missing. The table includes 300,000 to 400,000 clones, roughly 88% detected once. The specimen sequenced was peripheral blood. All receptors come from a woman in her fifties or sixties with active or convalescent COVID-19. The CDR3 runs from the conserved cysteine through the conserved F or W. The order of the fields is V gene, clone size, J gene, CDR3 protein. Some rows have no size entry. The others give once, few or many, or a class for an expanded clone.

v_gene: TRBV15
abundance: few
j_gene: TRBJ2-3
CDR3aa: CATSRVASGRADDTQYF

v_gene: TRBV24-1
abundance: NA
j_gene: TRBJ2-1
CDR3aa: CATSDSSGNVRDEQFF

v_gene: TRBV19
abundance: NA
j_gene: TRBJ2-7
CDR3aa: CASSMSGLTGGAYEQYF

v_gene: TRBV30
abundance: NA
j_gene: TRBJ2-7
CDR3aa: CAWITKTGKSSYEQYF

v_gene: TRBV5-1
abundance: NA
j_gene: TRBJ2-2
CDR3aa: CASRTGANTGELFF

v_gene: TRBV9
abundance: NA
j_gene: TRBJ2-7
CDR3aa: CASSVAPGLDPEQYF

v_gene: TRBV24-1
abundance: NA
j_gene: TRBJ2-3
CDR3aa: CATSKAGGQDTQYF

v_gene: TRBV5-1
abundance: NA
j_gene: TRBJ1-3
CDR3aa: CASSSDRGTGNTIYF

v_gene: TRBV7-3
abundance: NA
j_gene: TRBJ2-3
CDR3aa: CASSSTSGVPPRSTDTQYF

v_gene: TRBV14
abundance: NA
j_gene: TRBJ1-3
CDR3aa: CASSQSSGNTIYF

v_gene: TRBV7-9
abundance: NA
j_gene: TRBJ2-3
CDR3aa: CASSLGAGGPHTDTQYF

v_gene: TRBV10-3
abundance: NA
j_gene: TRBJ1-5
CDR3aa: CAISEGTTGGSYQPQHF

v_gene: TRBV6-5
abundance: NA
j_gene: TRBJ1-6
CDR3aa: CASSYLDGDNSPLHF

v_gene: TRBV25-1
abundance: NA
j_gene: TRBJ2-7
CDR3aa: CASTPGESYEQYF

v_gene: TRBV28
abundance: NA
j_gene: TRBJ2-7
CDR3aa: CASTSSGRVGEQYF

v_gene: TRBV5-5
abundance: NA
j_gene: TRBJ2-1
CDR3aa: CASSLLNEQFF